The text below deals with one T cell receptor (beta chain). Its antigen remains undetermined. Base quality data are lacking; no much larger clone is found one base away. V is pruned by 8 bases and J by 2 bases, leaving 12 bases of the junction without a gene match. The CDR3 runs 17 residues from the cysteine to the phenylalanine. Kept here is only the CDR3 DNA, which spans 51 bases and is read in frame from base 1. CDR1 and CDR2, per the germline V gene (reference sequence), are LNHDA and SQIVND. The sample belongs to a study of blood T cell repertoires in COVID-19 (dated by TCRdb to the early 2020s). The study in broad terms: Samples from collaborators originated in the United States, Italy and Spain and spanned both the acute and convalescent phases of COVID-19. A de-identified subject ID, COVID-19 status, age in years and sex were almost always included in the sample metadata. Samples were obtained from the ongoing ImmuneRACE study (first 160 participants) and from 1,254 subjects provided by 6 global collaborators. HLA class I and class II types, where available, came from metadata supplied by the sample provider rather than from assay-based typing. The material from the prospective study consisted of cDNA or gDNA derived from T cells, B-cell-depleted T cells, or PBMCs. Deeply sampled blood TCRbeta repertoires from subjects exposed to, actively infected with, or recovered from COVID-19 were included in the dataset. A freely available public database, intended as a resource for researchers studying the immune response to SARS-CoV-2, is where the repertoires were released.

TCRbeta CDR3 regions were amplified from genomic DNA using the immunoSEQ Assay, a bias-controlled multiplex PCR. The authors processed their data as follows. Within the assay, amplification of reference gene primers was used to estimate how many nucleated cells each sample contained. Sequence reads were collapsed and filtered to measure the absolute abundance of every unique TCRbeta CDR3 rearrangement. For each sample, productive Simpson clonality was calculated as the square root of Simpson's diversity index across productive rearrangements. The table was pulled from immuneACCESS by TCRdb, which kept in-frame rearrangements only. Such tables lose some clones; where checked, under half of the loss comes from unresolved V genes, and the rest has no known cause. Clone size and V and J calls were adopted from that table, with D and trimming inferred from the DNA. The sample table lists approximately 99,000 clones, around 64% of them with a count of one. The ten top clones hold 1.5% to 2% of the sample.

Each collaborating institution followed its own protocols to collect whole blood in K2EDTA tubes. Collaborator samples were shipped for TCRbeta analysis as frozen whole blood, isolated PBMCs, or DNA extracted from either sample type. Paper-wide results and their limitations: How much clinical and demographic metadata was included differed by source and by participant, and the metadata was provided uncurated.

The sequence came from a woman in her forties with acute or convalescent COVID-19. The V and J genes are TRBV19 and TRBJ1-5, with 10 middle bases fitting TRBD1. Sequenced input: peripheral blood. The CDR3 protein sequence reads: CASATLTGGSGNQPQHF. The nucleotide sequence reads as follows: TGTGCCAGTGCTACTTTGACAGGGGGCTCTGGCAATCAGCCCCAGCATTTT.